These 23 T cell receptor beta chains originate from one sample sequenced in a study of blood T cell repertoires in COVID-19. Measured with immunoSEQ multiplex PCR; TCRdb has only the in-frame clones, and not every one. There are roughly 280,000 clones in the sample; approximately 90% occur only once, and over 3.5% lies in the top ten. The sample was PBMCs or T cells enriched from blood (not recorded which). These receptors all stem from a woman in her 30s with acute COVID-19.

This sequence joins TRBV7-9 and TRBJ1-5, with 7 positions matching TRBD1. The CDR3 covers 14 residues. J gave up 9 bases and V 5 bases, and 10 bases lay outside the gene matches. CDR1 and CDR2 from the germline V gene are SEHNR and FQNEAQ (reference sequence). This CDR3 is CASSQTGDWGPQHF. CDR3 nucleotides: TGTGCCAGCAGCCAAACAGGGGATTGGGGGCCCCAGCATTTT.

V gene TRBV4-1 combines with J gene TRBJ2-1, with 12 bases matching TRBD2. CDR1 is MGHRA and CDR2 is YSYEKL in the germline V gene. Unmatched junction bases numbered 3, after V lost 6 bases and J lost 9 bases. This CDR3 spans 13 amino acids. The CDR3 DNA reads TGCGCCAGCAGGACTAGCGGGAGTGTTGAGCAGTTCTTC. Protein: CASRTSGSVEQFF.

This chain connects TRBV2 to TRBJ2-7; TRBD2 matches 10 bases. The CDR3 contains 14 residues. V lost 7 bases and J lost 6; bases outside the gene matches: 9. From germline, CDR1 is SNHLY and CDR2 FYNNEI. CDR3 loop: CASKKLAGPAEQYF. The CDR3 DNA sequence: TGTGCCAGCAAAAAACTAGCGGGGCCCGCCGAGCAGTACTTC.

The chain links TRBV24-1 to TRBJ2-5; TRBD2 agrees at 7 bases. This CDR3 region has 15 residues. Germline V gene sequence: CDR1 KGHDR, CDR2 SFDVKD. J was trimmed by 4 bases and V by 4 bases; bases with no gene match: 8. The DNA of the CDR3 is TGTGCCACCAGTGAGGACCCTAGGGAGGGAGAGACCCAGTACTTC. Protein: CATSEDPREGETQYF.

This clone was found once. The CDR3 is CASSSLRDRAGEQFF. The CDR3 nucleotides are TGTGCCAGCAGCTCCCTCCGGGACAGGGCTGGTGAGCAGTTCTTC. The chain recombines TRBV11-2 with TRBJ2-1, with 9 bases that match TRBD1. Germline CDR1 reads SGHAT; CDR2 reads FQNNGV. Trimming took 4 bases from V and 9 from J; bases not matched to a gene: 10. The CDR3 length is 15 residues.

J is TRBJ2-2 and V is TRBV24-1; 11 nucleotides agree with TRBD2. This CDR3 is built from 17 residues. In germline, CDR1 is KGHDR, CDR2 SFDVKD. V lost 4 bases and J lost 2; bases outside the gene matches: 5. The CDR3 nucleotides are TGTGCCACCAGTGAGCTCACTAGCGGGAGAAACACCGGGGAGCTGTTTTTT. Translation gives CATSELTSGRNTGELFF.

The chain is built from TRBV4-1 and TRBJ1-5; 9 bases agree with TRBD1. The V segment lost 1 base and the J segment 5 bases; nucleotides outside the gene matches: 3. The CDR3 is made up of 15 amino acids. The germline gives CDR1 MGHRA, CDR2 YSYEKL. CDR3 bases: TGCGCCAGCAGCCAAGGGACAGGGGACCATCAGCCCCAGCATTTT. This gives the protein CASSQGTGDHQPQHF.

The rearrangement uses TRBV3-1 (or the pseudogene TRBV3-2) and TRBJ2-5, with no clear D. Germline-derived CDR1 and CDR2 are LGHDT and YNNKEL (reference sequence). The CDR3 is made up of 12 amino acids. V was clipped by 0 bases and J by 5 bases, with 4 bases between them. The CDR3 DNA sequence: TGTGCCAGCAGCCAAGATCAGGAGACCCAGTACTTC. Translating it yields CASSQDQETQYF.

This clone has just a few counts. The genes are TRBV6-5 and TRBJ1-1; D call uncertain. Germline-derived CDR1 and CDR2 are MNHEY and SVGAGI. The CDR3 runs 13 residues. V was trimmed by 0 bases and J by 5 bases, leaving 7 bases between them. The CDR3 DNA reads as TGTGCCAGCAGTTACTCGACTGAGACTGAAGCTTTCTTT. Protein: CASSYSTETEAFF.

CDR3 protein: CASSQDNGLAAYNEQFF. DNA for the CDR3: TGCGCCAGCAGCCAAGATAATGGACTAGCCGCATACAATGAGCAGTTCTTC. J is TRBJ2-1 and V is TRBV4-3, with 8 bases identical to TRBD2. The junction had 8 bases not matched to a gene; V was cut back by 0 bases and J by 4 bases. CDR1 is LGHNA, CDR2 YSLEER, per germline. The CDR3 spans 17 residues.

The J gene is TRBJ2-3, the V gene TRBV28, with D unclear. Looked up from germline, CDR1 is MDHEN and CDR2 is SYDVKM. V was clipped by 6 bases and J by 0 bases, with 4 bases between them. There are 12 residues in the CDR3. The CDR3 DNA reads TGTGCCAGCAGCCTTAGCACAGATACGCAGTATTTT. Translating it yields CASSLSTDTQYF.

The chain links TRBV28 to TRBJ1-3; D remains unclear. Trimming took 1 base from V and 1 from J, leaving 8 bases between them. Germline CDR1 is MDHEN and CDR2 is SYDVKM. This CDR3 contains 15 residues. The CDR3 nucleotides read TGTGCCAGCAGTTTATATTCAGATTCTGGAAACACCATATATTTT. Its protein is CASSLYSDSGNTIYF.

The chain couples TRBV29-1 to TRBJ2-2, with 7 bases identical to TRBD2. This CDR3 has 16 residues. CDR1 and CDR2 (germline): SQVTM, ANQGSEA. The junction had 8 bases not matched to a gene; V was cut back by 2 bases and J by 2 bases. As DNA, the CDR3 is TGCAGCGTTGAATTAGTGGGAGGGCCTAACACCGGGGAGCTGTTTTTT. It translates to CSVELVGGPNTGELFF.

The J gene is TRBJ2-7, the V gene TRBV7-3, with D perhaps TRBD1 (6 bases). V was cut by 7 bases and J by 0 bases, with 16 bases left in between. The CDR3 length is 15 residues. Germline V CDR1 and CDR2: SGHTA, FQGTGA. The CDR3 reads CASTLQWDNSYEQYF. The CDR3 bases are TGTGCCAGCACCCTTCAATGGGACAACTCCTACGAGCAGTACTTC.

The chain employs TRBV19 and TRBJ1-1; tentative D call: TRBD1 (6 bases). V lost 7 bases to trimming and J lost 1 base, with 13 bases between them. The germline gives CDR1 LNHDA, CDR2 SQIVND (reference sequence). The length of the CDR3 is 14 residues. CDR3 amino acids: CASILDRWNTEAFF. Written as DNA, the CDR3 is TGTGCCAGTATCCTTGACAGGTGGAACACTGAAGCTTTCTTT.

This chain links TRBV4-1 with TRBJ2-7, with TRBD2 matching over 10 bases. Germline V CDR1 and CDR2: MGHRA, YSYEKL. The CDR3 extends over 17 amino acids. The V segment lost 2 bases and the J segment 2 bases; nucleotides outside the gene matches: 9. DNA of the CDR3: TGCGCCAGCAGCCAAACCGCCGGGACTAGCGTACCCTACGAGCAGTACTTC. This encodes CASSQTAGTSVPYEQYF.

This clone was counted a single time. The rearrangement joins TRBV20-1 to TRBJ2-1; 10 bases are shared with TRBD1. The CDR3 runs 14 residues. The germline V gene encodes CDR1 DFQATT and CDR2 SNEGSKA (reference sequence). The junction had 8 bases not matched to a gene; V was cut back by 3 bases and J by 9 bases. The CDR3 DNA reads as TGCAGTGCTAGTACGGGACAGGGGATGGGTGAGCAGTTCTTC. Translating it yields CSASTGQGMGEQFF.

This clone was observed a few times. The chain employs TRBV4-1 and TRBJ2-2, with 11 bases lining up with TRBD1. The junction had 2 bases not matched to a gene; V was cut back by 3 bases and J by 5 bases. Germline-derived CDR1 and CDR2 are MGHRA and YSYEKL. The CDR3 totals 15 residues. The CDR3 coding sequence is TGCGCCAGCAGCCAGGACAGGGGGCAAACCGGGGAGCTGTTTTTT. It yields the protein CASSQDRGQTGELFF.

This sequence joins TRBV6-2 or TRBV6-3 and TRBJ2-7, with D perhaps TRBD2 (6 bases). The germline V and J ends were trimmed by 0 bases and 1 base, with 13 bases remaining between them. The CDR3 totals 16 residues. Germline CDR1 reads MNHEY; CDR2 reads SVGEGT. The CDR3 loop reads CASSYSTISGSYEQYF. Here the CDR3 DNA reads TGTGCCAGCAGTTACTCGACGATTAGCGGTTCCTACGAGCAGTACTTC.

V usage is TRBV7-9 and J usage is TRBJ1-1; the match to TRBD1 covers 8 bases. Germline CDR1 reads SEHNR; CDR2 reads FQNEAQ (reference sequence). The CDR3 extends over 15 amino acids. Trimming removed 5 bases from V and 1 base from J; junction bases left unmatched: 6. The CDR3 spells CASSLGQGENTEAFF. The CDR3 DNA follows: TGTGCCAGCAGCCTAGGACAGGGCGAGAACACTGAAGCTTTCTTT. Variable domain in full (rest from reference TRBV7-9 and TRBJ1-1): DTGVSQNPRHKITKRGQNVTFRCDPISEHNRLYWYRQTLGQGPEFLTYFQNEAQLEKSRLLSDRFSAERPKGSFSTLEIQRTEQGDSAMYLCASSLGQGENTEAFFGQGTRLTVV.

This rearrangement joins TRBV7-6 to TRBJ2-1; no clear D. CDR1 and CDR2 from the germline V gene are SGHVS and FNYEAQ. There are 11 residues in the CDR3. V was shortened by 3 bases and J by 9 bases, with 6 bases between the two germline ends. CDR3 DNA sequence: TGTGCCAGCAGCTTTACGGGTGAGCAGTTCTTC. This translates into CASSFTGEQFF.

This chain connects TRBV19 to TRBJ2-7; 9 bases align to TRBD1. The germline CDR1 and CDR2 sequences are LNHDA and SQIVND (reference sequence). Germline trimming cut 6 bases from V and 5 bases from J; bases unmatched to any gene: 8. CDR3 size: 14 residues. The CDR3 loop reads CASRGNRGLDEQYF. The CDR3 DNA reads as TGTGCCAGTAGAGGGAACAGGGGGCTGGACGAGCAGTACTTC.

This clone has more than one count but fewer than ten. The J gene is TRBJ1-3, the V gene TRBV5-6; 9 bases align to TRBD1. This CDR3 is built from 15 residues. From germline, CDR1 is SGHDT and CDR2 YYEEEE. V trimming: 4 bases; J trimming: 1 base; junction bases outside the gene matches: 3. The CDR3 here is CASSLGTGSGNTIYF. The DNA for the CDR3 is TGTGCCAGCAGCCTCGGGACAGGGTCTGGAAACACCATATATTTT.